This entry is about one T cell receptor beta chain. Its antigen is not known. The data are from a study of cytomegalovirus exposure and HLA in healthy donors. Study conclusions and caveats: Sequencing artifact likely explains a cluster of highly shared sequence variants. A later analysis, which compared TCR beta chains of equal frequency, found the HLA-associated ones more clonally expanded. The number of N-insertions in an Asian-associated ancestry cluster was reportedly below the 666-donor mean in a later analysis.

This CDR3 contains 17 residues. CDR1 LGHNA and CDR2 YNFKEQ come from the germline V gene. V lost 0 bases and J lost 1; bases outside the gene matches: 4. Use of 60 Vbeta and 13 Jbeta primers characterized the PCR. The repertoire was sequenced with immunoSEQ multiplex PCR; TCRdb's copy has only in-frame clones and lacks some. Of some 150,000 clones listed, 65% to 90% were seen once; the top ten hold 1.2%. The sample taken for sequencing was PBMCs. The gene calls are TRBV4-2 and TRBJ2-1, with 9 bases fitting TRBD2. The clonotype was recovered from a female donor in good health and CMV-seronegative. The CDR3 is CASSQDALAGSYNEQFF. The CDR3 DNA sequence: TGTGCCAGCAGCCAAGATGCCCTAGCGGGATCCTACAATGAGCAGTTCTTC.